This T cell receptor beta chain was retrieved from a study of blood T cell repertoires in COVID-19. Original handling: Amplifying reference gene primers gave estimates of nucleated cell counts. Measured with immunoSEQ multiplex PCR; TCRdb has only the in-frame clones, and not every one. That table supplies the V and J calls and clone size; D and trimming were determined from the DNA. The table includes a few hundred thousand clones, 85% to 90% detected once. Germline V gene sequence: CDR1 SGHRS, CDR2 YFSETQ. The ends were cut back, 0 bases at V and 3 bases at J, with 4 bases in the middle. The CDR3 length is 12 residues.

The receptor comes from a man in his forties or fifties who had recovered from COVID-19. The chain is built from TRBV5-1 and TRBJ2-7; D remains unclear. The sample taken for sequencing was PBMCs or T cells enriched from blood (not recorded which). CDR3 coding DNA: TGCGCCAGCAGCTTGGGTTACTACGAGCAGTACTTC. As protein: CASSLGYYEQYF.